These 9 T cell receptor beta chains originate from one sample sequenced in a study of T cells after somatic rescue of genetic block. The method was immunoSEQ multiplex PCR; TCRdb's version includes in-frame clones alone and lacks a portion of them. The sample consists of about 63,000 clones, about 90% of them appearing once. The specimen was peripheral blood mononuclear cells (PBMCs). All receptors come from a man aged 35-49 years.

This chain uses TRBV7-9 with TRBJ1-1; the D is unclear. This CDR3 has 12 residues. The germline V gene encodes CDR1 SEHNR and CDR2 FQNEAQ (reference sequence). V shed 2 bases and J shed 4 bases, with 5 bases lying between them. The DNA for the CDR3 is TGTGCCAGCAGCTTAATGGGCACTGAAGCTTTCTTT. Its protein is CASSLMGTEAFF.

J is TRBJ1-6 and V is TRBV5-5; D unresolved. The CDR3 has 15 residues. The V gene lost 1 base and the J gene lost 8 bases, with 13 bases spanning the gap. Germline CDR1 reads SGHKS; CDR2 reads YYEKEE (reference sequence). CDR3 in DNA: TGTGCCAGCAGCTTGTCCGGGCTGAGGGATTCACCCCTCCACTTT. Its protein is CASSLSGLRDSPLHF.

This chain joins TRBV5-1 and TRBJ2-1; D possibly corresponds to TRBD2 (6 bases). Germline CDR1 reads SGHRS; CDR2 reads YFSETQ. V was clipped by 4 bases and J by 2 bases, with 7 bases between them. The CDR3 spans 13 residues. In DNA, the CDR3 is TGCGCCAGCAGCCCGGGGGCCTACAATGAGCAGTTCTTC. It is translated as CASSPGAYNEQFF.

The V gene is TRBV9, the J gene TRBJ2-3, with 8 bases matching TRBD2. The CDR3 totals 20 residues. J was trimmed by 1 base and V by 0 bases; bases with no gene match: 16. Germline lookup yields CDR1 SGDLS and CDR2 YYNGEE. This CDR3 is CASSVGPSGYYMFGTDTQYF. CDR3 sequence (DNA): TGTGCCAGCAGCGTAGGGCCTAGCGGGTATTATATGTTCGGCACAGATACGCAGTATTTT.

CDR3 coding DNA: TGCGCCAGCAGCTTGGACCCACAGCCCTACAATGAGCAGTTCTTC. Encoded protein: CASSLDPQPYNEQFF. This chain links TRBV5-1 with TRBJ2-1, with unresolved D. CDR3 size: 15 residues. The V end was cut by 0 bases, the J end by 2 bases, with 9 bases between. The germline gives CDR1 SGHRS, CDR2 YFSETQ. The whole variable domain, remainder taken from reference TRBV5-1 and TRBJ2-1, is KAGVTQTPRYLIKTRGQQVTLSCSPISGHRSVSWYQQTPGQGLQFLFEYFSETQRNKGNFPGRFSGRQFSNSRSEMNVSTLELGDSALYLCASSLDPQPYNEQFFGPGTRLTVL.

The chain links TRBV5-1 to TRBJ2-2; no definite D call. Trimming took 0 bases from V and 3 from J, leaving 9 bases between them. Germline V gives CDR1 SGHRS, CDR2 YFSETQ. The CDR3 loop spans 15 amino acids. The chain's CDR3 is CASSLVSSHTGELFF. The CDR3 DNA reads as TGCGCCAGCAGCTTGGTTTCTTCACACACCGGGGAGCTGTTTTTT.

V and J are TRBV30 and TRBJ1-6; possibly TRBD1 for D (5 bases). Looked up from germline, CDR1 is GTSNPN and CDR2 is SVGIG (reference sequence). V dropped 1 base and J dropped 7 bases, with 8 bases sitting between them. The CDR3 has 13 residues. The CDR3 DNA reads as TGTGCCTGGAGTGGACAGACGAATTCACCCCTCCACTTT. This translates into CAWSGQTNSPLHF.

This clone was recorded a few times. Other DNA sequences in this sample translate to the same CDR3. The J gene is TRBJ2-7, the V gene TRBV13; D uncertain. Germline CDR1 reads PRHDT; CDR2 reads FYEKMQ (reference sequence). Trimming removed 4 bases at V and 2 bases at J, with 6 bases between. The CDR3 is 12 residues long. CDR3 in DNA: TGTGCCAGCAGCTCCACCCCCTACGAGCAGTACTTC. Residues: CASSSTPYEQYF.

V and J are TRBV5-8 and TRBJ2-7; 7 bases align to TRBD2. Germline values: CDR1 SGHTS, CDR2 YDEGEE. The V and J ends lost 3 bases and 6 bases, in that order; junction bases with no gene match: 9. This CDR3 has 14 amino acids. The CDR3 spells CASSSRTRSGEQYF. The CDR3 bases are TGTGCCAGCAGCTCTAGGACTAGATCGGGCGAGCAGTACTTC.